This TCR beta chain was found in a study of T cell changes during pregnancy in multiple sclerosis. Clones were read by immunoSEQ multiplex PCR, and TCRdb kept only the in-frame ones, dropping some. In the table there are about 100,000 clones, 85% to 95% of which are singletons. The CDR3 contains 15 residues. CDR1 and CDR2 (germline): MNHEY, SMNVEV (reference sequence). After removal of 0 bases from V and 5 bases from J, the junction contained 3 bases not matched to a gene. This material consisted of peripheral blood, taken before pregnancy. The sequence was collected from a female donor with multiple sclerosis, enrolled in a pregnancy study. J is TRBJ2-1 and V is TRBV27; 8 bases map to TRBD1. The CDR3 here is CASSLSPRGHNEQFF. The CDR3 DNA reads TGTGCCAGCAGTTTATCTCCCAGGGGGCACAATGAGCAGTTCTTC.